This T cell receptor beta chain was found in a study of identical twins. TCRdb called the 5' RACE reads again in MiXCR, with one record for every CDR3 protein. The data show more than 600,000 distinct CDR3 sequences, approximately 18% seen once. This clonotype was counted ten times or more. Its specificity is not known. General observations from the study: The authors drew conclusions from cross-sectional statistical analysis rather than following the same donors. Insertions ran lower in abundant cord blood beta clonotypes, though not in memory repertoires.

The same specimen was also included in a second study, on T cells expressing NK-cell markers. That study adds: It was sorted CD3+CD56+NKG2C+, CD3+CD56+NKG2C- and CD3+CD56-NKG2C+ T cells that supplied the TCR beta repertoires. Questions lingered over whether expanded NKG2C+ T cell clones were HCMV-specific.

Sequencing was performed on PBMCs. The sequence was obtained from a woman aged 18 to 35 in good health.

The chain's CDR3 is CASSLTGASGYGYTF. DNA of the CDR3: TGTGCCAGCAGCCTGACAGGGGCTTCCGGGTATGGCTACACCTTC. The rearrangement links TRBV5-5 to TRBJ1-2; 8 nucleotides agree with TRBD1. The CDR3 contains 15 residues. CDR1 is SGHKS, CDR2 YYEKEE, per germline (reference sequence). Germline trimming cut 4 bases from V and 5 bases from J; bases unmatched to any gene: 10.